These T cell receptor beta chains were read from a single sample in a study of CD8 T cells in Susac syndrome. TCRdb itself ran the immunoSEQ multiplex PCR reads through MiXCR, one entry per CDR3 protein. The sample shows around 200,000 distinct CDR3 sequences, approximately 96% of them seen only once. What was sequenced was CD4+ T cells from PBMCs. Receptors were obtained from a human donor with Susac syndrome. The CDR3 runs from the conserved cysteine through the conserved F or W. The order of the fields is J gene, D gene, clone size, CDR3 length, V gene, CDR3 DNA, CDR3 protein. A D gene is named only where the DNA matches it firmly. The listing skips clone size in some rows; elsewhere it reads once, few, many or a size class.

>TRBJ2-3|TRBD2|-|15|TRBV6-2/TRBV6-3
TGTGCCAGCAGCTTACTAGCGGCGACTTCAGATACGCAGTATTTT
CASSLLAATSDTQYF
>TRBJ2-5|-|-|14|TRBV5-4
TGTGCCAGCAGCTCATGGGGCGTCCAAGAGACCCAGTACTTC
CASSSWGVQETQYF
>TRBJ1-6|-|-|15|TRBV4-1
TGCGCCAGCAGCCAGGGGGTGGCCTATAATTCACCCCTCCACTTT
CASSQGVAYNSPLHF
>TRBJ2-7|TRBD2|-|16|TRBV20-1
TGCAGCGGTTCTAGCGGGGGGGCCGGCTACTCCTACGAGCAGTACTTC
CSGSSGGAGYSYEQYF
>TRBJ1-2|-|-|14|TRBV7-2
TGTGCCAGCAGCCTAGGGAGGGAATCTAGTGGCTACACCTTC
CASSLGRESSGYTF
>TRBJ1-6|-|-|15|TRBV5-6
TGTGCCAGCAGCTTGTTGACGGCCTATAATTCACCCCTCCACTTT
CASSLLTAYNSPLHF
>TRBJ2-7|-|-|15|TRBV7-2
TGTGCCAGCAGCTTAGAGGGCGAGAGCTCCTACGAGCAGTACTTC
CASSLEGESSYEQYF
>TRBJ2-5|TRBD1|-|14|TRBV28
TGTGCCAGCAGTTTATCAGGGGGCGGTGAGACCCAGTACTTC
CASSLSGGGETQYF
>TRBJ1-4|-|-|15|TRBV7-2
TGTGCCAGCAGCCACAACAGGGCACCTAATGAAAAACTGTTTTTT
CASSHNRAPNEKLFF
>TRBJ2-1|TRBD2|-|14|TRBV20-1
TGCAGTGCGCAAACTAGCGGGGGGTCGCCCAAGCAGTTCTTC
CSAQTSGGSPKQFF
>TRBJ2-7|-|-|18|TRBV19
TGTGCCAGTCGACCGAGGGGGAATAAGCGGGGAAGCTCCTACGAGCAGTACTTC
CASRPRGNKRGSSYEQYF
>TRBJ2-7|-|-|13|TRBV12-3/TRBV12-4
TGTGCCAGCAGCTTAGGGGCGTCCTACGAGCAGTACTTC
CASSLGASYEQYF
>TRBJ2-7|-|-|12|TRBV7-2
TGTGCCAGCAGCCAAAGCTCCTACGAGCAGTACTTC
CASSQSSYEQYF
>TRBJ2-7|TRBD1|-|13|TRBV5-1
TGCGCCAGCAGCGGGGGACAGGGGAACGAGCAGTACTTC
CASSGGQGNEQYF
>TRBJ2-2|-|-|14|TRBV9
TGTGCCAGCAGCGGGACAGTTCGCACCGGGGAGCTGTTTTTT
CASSGTVRTGELFF
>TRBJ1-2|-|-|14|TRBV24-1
TGTGCCACCAGTGACACCGGGACACCCTATGGCTACACCTTC
CATSDTGTPYGYTF
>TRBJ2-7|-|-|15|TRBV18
TGTGCCAGCTCACCGAACCAAGCCGATGAGCGCGAGCAGTACTTC
CASSPNQADEREQYF
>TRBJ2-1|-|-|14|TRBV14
TGTGCCAGCAGCCAAGTGACAGTCCTCAATGAGCAGTTCTTC
CASSQVTVLNEQFF
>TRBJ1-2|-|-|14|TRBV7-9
TGTGCCAGCAGCTTAGTGAGTCCCTTCTATGGCTACACCTTC
CASSLVSPFYGYTF
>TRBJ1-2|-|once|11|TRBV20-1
TGCAGCTCCCGGGGGCCCCATGGCTACACCTTC
CSSRGPHGYTF
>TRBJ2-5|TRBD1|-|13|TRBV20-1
TGCAGTGCTAGGGCACAGGGGCTGGAGACCCAGTACTTC
CSARAQGLETQYF
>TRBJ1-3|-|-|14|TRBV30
TGTGCCTGGAGTGTACTGGCAGGTGGAAACACCATATATTTT
CAWSVLAGGNTIYF
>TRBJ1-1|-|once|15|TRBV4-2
TGTGCCAGCAGCCAAGACCGGCAGAGGAACACTGAAGCTTTCTTT
CASSQDRQRNTEAFF
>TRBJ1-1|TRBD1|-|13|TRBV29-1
TGCAGCGGAGGGGACAGGGGAAACACTGAAGCTTTCTTT
CSGGDRGNTEAFF
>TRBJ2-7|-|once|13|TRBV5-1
TGCGCCAGCAGAAGAGGACTTAACTACGAGCAGTACTTC
CASRRGLNYEQYF
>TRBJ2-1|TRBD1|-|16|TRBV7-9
TGTGCCAGCAACGGACAGGGTAAGGGGTCCTACAATGAGCAGTTCTTC
CASNGQGKGSYNEQFF
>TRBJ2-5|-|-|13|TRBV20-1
TGCAGTGCTAGAGGGACAGCGCAAGAGACCCAGTACTTC
CSARGTAQETQYF
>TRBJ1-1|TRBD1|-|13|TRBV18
TGTGCCAGCTCGCCGGGACAGATCACTGAAGCTTTCTTT
CASSPGQITEAFF
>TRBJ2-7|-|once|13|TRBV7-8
TGTGCCAGCAGGGGGGGGACAGCCTACGAGCAGTACTTC
CASRGGTAYEQYF